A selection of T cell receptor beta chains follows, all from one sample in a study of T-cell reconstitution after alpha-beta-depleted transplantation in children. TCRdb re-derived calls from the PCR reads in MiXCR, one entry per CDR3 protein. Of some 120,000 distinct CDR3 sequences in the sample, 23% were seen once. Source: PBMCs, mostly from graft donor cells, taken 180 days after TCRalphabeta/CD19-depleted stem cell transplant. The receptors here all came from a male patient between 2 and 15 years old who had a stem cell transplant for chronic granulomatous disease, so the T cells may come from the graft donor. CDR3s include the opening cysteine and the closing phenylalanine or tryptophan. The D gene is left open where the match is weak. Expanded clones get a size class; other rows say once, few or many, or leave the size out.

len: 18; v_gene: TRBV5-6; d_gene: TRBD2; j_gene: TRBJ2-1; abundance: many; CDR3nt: TGTGCCAGCAGCTTGGTCCCCCATAGCGGGAGTTCCTACAATGAGCAGTTCTTC; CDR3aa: CASSLVPHSGSSYNEQFF
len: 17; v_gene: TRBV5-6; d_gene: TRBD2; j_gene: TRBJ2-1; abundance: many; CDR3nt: TGTGCCAGCAGCGCCCGCAGCGGCGGGAGATACTACAATGAGCAGTTCTTC; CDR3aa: CASSARSGGRYYNEQFF
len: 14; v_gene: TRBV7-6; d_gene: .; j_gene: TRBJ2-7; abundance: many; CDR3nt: TGTGCCAGCAGCTTAGAAGGCGAGTCCTACGAGCAGTACTTC; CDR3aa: CASSLEGESYEQYF
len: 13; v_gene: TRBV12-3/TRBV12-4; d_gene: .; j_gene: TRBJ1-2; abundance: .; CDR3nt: TGTGCCAGCAGTCCCCCGACAAGCTATGGCTACACCTTC; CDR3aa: CASSPPTSYGYTF
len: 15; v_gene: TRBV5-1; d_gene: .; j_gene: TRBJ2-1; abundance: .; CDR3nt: TGCGCCAGCAGCTTGGACGGGAGCTCCTGCAATGAGCAGTTCTTC; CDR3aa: CASSLDGSSCNEQFF
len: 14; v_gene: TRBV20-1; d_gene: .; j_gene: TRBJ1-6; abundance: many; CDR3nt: TGCAGTGCTCTCTCGGGGTCCTATAATTCACCCCTCCACTTT; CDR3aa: CSALSGSYNSPLHF
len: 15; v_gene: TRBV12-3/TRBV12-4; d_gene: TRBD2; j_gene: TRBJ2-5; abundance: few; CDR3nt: TGTGCCAGCCGCAGACTAGCGGGCCTACAAGAGACCCAGTACTTC; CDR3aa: CASRRLAGLQETQYF
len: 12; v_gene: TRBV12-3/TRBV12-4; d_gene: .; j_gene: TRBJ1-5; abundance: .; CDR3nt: TGTGCCAGCAGTTCTTTAGGTCAGCCCCAGCATTTT; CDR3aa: CASSSLGQPQHF
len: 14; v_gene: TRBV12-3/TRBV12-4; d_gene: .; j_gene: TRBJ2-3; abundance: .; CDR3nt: TGTGCCAGCAGTTTAGCGGGGGTCCCAGATACGCAGTATTTT; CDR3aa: CASSLAGVPDTQYF
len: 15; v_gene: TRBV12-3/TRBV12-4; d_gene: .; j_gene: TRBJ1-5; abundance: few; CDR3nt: TGTGCCAGCAGCCCACGGGGGTCTGGCAATCAGCCCCAGCATTTT; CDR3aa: CASSPRGSGNQPQHF
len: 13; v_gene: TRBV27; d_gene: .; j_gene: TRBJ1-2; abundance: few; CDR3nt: TGTGCCAGCAGCCTACAGGGCGACTATGGCTACACCTTC; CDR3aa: CASSLQGDYGYTF
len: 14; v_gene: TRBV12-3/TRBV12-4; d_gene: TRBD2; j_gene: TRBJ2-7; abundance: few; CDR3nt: TGTGCCAGCACCTTTAGCGGGAGCTCCTACGAGCAGTACTTC; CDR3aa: CASTFSGSSYEQYF
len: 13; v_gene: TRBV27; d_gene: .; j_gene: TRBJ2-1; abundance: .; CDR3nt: TGTGCCAGCAAATCGAGCGGTGCCAATGAGCAGTTCTTC; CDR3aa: CASKSSGANEQFF
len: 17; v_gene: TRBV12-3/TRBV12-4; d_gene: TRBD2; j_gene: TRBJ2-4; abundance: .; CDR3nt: TGTGCCAGCAGTTTAAGGACTAGCGGGAGGGCACGGGACATTCAGTACTTC; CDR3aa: CASSLRTSGRARDIQYF
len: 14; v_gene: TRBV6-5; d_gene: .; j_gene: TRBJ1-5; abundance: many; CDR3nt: TGTGCCAGCAGTTACCTGAATAGCAATCAGCCCCAGCATTTT; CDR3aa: CASSYLNSNQPQHF
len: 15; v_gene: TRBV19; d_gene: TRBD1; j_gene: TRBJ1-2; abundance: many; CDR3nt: TGTGCCAGTAGTATAGGGGACAGGGGCCTCTATGGCTACACCTTC; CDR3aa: CASSIGDRGLYGYTF
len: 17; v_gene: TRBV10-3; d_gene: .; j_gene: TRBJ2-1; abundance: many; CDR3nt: TGTGCCACAGAAGACAGGGCCCAGACTAGTTTCTACAATGAGCAGTTCTTC; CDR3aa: CATEDRAQTSFYNEQFF
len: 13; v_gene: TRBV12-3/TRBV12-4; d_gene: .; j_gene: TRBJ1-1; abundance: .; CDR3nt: TGTGCCAGCATCATTACGGTGGGCGGTGAAGCTTTCTTT; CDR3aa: CASIITVGGEAFF
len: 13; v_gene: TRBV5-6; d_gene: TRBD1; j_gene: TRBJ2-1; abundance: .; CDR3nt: TGTGCCAGCATCCGGACAGGGGGCAATGAGCAGTTCTTC; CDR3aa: CASIRTGGNEQFF
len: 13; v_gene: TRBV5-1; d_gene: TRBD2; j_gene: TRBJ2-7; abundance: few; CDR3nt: TGCGCCAGCAGCGAGGGACTATACTACGAGCAGTACTTC; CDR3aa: CASSEGLYYEQYF
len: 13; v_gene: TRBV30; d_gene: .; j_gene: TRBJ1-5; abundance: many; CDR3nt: TGTGCCTGGGCGGACAGTGCAAATCAGCCCCAGCATTTT; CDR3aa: CAWADSANQPQHF
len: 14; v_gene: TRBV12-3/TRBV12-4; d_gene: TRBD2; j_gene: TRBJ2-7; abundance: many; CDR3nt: TGTGCCAGCAGTTATAGCGGGGGGCCCTACGAGCAGTACTTC; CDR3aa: CASSYSGGPYEQYF
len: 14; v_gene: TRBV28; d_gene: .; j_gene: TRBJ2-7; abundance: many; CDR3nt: TGTGCCAGCAGTCCCTGGACAACCTCCTACGAGCAGTACTTC; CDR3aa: CASSPWTTSYEQYF
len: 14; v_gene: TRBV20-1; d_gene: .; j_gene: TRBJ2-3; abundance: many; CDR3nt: TGCAGTGCTAGATTGGGGTCTAGCACAGATACGCAGTATTTT; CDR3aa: CSARLGSSTDTQYF
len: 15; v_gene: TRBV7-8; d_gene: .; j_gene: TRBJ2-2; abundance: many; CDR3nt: TGTGCCAGCAGCTTTTCGGGACCCAACACCGGGGAGCTGTTTTTT; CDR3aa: CASSFSGPNTGELFF
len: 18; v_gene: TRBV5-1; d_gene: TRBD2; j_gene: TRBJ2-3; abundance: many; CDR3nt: TGCGCCAGCAGCTTAAGGCTAGCGGGCGCCGTCCCCACAGATACGCAGTATTTT; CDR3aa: CASSLRLAGAVPTDTQYF
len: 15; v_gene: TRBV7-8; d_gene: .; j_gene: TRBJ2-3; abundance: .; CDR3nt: TGTGCCAGCAGCTTAGGAATGGGATACCCAGATACGCAGTATTTT; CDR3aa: CASSLGMGYPDTQYF
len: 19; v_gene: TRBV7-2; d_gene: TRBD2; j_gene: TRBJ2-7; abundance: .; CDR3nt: TGTGCCAGCAGCTTAGCCCTAGGACTAGCGGGAGGGCGGGCCTACGAGCAGTACTTC; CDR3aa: CASSLALGLAGGRAYEQYF
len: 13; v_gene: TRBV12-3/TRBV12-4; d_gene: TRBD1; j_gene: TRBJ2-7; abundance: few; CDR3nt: TGTGCCAGCAGTTGGGGACAGGAATACGAGCAGTACTTC; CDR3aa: CASSWGQEYEQYF
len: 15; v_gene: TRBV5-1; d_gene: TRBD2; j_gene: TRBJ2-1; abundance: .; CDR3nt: TGCGCCAGCAGCTCTGGACTAGCGGGCCTCAATGAGCAGTTCTTC; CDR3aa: CASSSGLAGLNEQFF
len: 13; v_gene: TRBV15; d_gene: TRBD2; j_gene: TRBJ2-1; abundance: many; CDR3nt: TGTGCCACCAGCAACCGACTAGCCCATGAGCAGTTCTTC; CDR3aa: CATSNRLAHEQFF
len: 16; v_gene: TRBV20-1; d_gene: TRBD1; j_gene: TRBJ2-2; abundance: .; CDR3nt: TGCAGTGCTTCGGGACAGGGGGGATGGAACACCGGGGAGCTGTTTTTT; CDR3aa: CSASGQGGWNTGELFF
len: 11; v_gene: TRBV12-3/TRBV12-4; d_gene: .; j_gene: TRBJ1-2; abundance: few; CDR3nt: TGTGCCAGCAGTTACACGAATGGCTATACCTTC; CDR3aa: CASSYTNGYTF
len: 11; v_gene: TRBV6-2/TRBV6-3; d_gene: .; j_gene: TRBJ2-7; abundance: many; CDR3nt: TGTGCCAGCAGTTACCCCTACGAGCAGTACTTC; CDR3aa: CASSYPYEQYF
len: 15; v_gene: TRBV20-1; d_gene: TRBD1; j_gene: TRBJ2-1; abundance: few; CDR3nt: TGCAGTGCTCTCCAGACAGGGAGCTCCTACAATGAGCAGTTCTTC; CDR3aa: CSALQTGSSYNEQFF
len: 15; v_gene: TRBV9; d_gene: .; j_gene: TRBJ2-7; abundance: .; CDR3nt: TGTGCCAGCAGCGTAAGTACTGCGAGCTCCTACGAGCAGTACTTC; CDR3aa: CASSVSTASSYEQYF
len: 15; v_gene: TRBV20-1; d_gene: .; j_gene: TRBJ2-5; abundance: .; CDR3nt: TGCAGTGCTAGCGGTGGACGGTTCTTGCCAGAGACCCAGTACTTC; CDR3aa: CSASGGRFLPETQYF
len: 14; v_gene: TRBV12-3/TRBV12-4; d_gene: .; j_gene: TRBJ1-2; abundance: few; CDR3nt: TGTGCCAGCAGGGAAGGGACCGCCGGCTATGGCTACACCTTC; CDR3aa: CASREGTAGYGYTF
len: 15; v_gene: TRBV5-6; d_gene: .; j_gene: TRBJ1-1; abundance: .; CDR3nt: TGTGCCAGCAGCGGAGAAGCAGGGCTTAACACTGAAGCTTTCTTT; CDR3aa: CASSGEAGLNTEAFF
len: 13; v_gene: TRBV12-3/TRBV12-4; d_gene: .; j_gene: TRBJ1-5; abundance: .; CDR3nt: TGTGCCAGCACCCGGGACAACAATCAGCCCCAGCATTTT; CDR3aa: CASTRDNNQPQHF
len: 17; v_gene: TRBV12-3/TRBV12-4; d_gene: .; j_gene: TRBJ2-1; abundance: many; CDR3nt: TGTGCCAGCAGTCTGGGACTTACCCATTTGGGGTACAATGAGCAGTTCTTC; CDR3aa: CASSLGLTHLGYNEQFF
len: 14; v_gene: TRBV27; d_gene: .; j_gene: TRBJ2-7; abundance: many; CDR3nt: TGTGCCAGCAGTTACGACAGGGGAGGGTCCGCGCAGTACTTC; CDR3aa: CASSYDRGGSAQYF
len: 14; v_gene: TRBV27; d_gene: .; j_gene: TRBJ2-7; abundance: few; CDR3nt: TGTGCCAGCAGCCGGGACCGCTACTCCTACGAGCAGTACTTC; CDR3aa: CASSRDRYSYEQYF
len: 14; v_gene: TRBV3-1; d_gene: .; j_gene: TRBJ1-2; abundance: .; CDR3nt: TGTGCCAGCAGCCAACATACCACAGGGTACGGCTACACCTTC; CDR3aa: CASSQHTTGYGYTF
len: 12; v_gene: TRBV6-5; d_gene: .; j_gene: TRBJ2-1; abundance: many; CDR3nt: TGTGCCAGCAGTGGACCCACCGACGAGCAGTTCTTC; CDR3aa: CASSGPTDEQFF
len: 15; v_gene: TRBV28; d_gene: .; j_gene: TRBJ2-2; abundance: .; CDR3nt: TGTGCCAGCAGTCGCGGGACAGAGGTGTCCGGGGAGCTGTTTTTT; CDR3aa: CASSRGTEVSGELFF
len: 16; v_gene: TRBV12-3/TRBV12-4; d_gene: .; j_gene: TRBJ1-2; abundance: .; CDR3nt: TGTGCCAGCACCAGTCTATCCACAGGCCTCAGAGGGGGCTACACCTTC; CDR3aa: CASTSLSTGLRGGYTF
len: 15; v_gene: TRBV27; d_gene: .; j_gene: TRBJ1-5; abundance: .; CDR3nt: TGTGCCAGCAGTGTGACACCTTATAGCAATCAGCCCCAGCATTTT; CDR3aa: CASSVTPYSNQPQHF
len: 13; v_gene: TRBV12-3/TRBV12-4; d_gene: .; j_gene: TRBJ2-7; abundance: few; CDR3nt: TGTGCCAGCAGTTTAGAGTACGGGGCAGAGCAGTACTTC; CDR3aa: CASSLEYGAEQYF
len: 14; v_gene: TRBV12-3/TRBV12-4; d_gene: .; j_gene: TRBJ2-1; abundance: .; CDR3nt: TGTGCCAGCGGCGGACGGGGGGCCCTCAATGAGCAGTTCTTC; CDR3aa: CASGGRGALNEQFF
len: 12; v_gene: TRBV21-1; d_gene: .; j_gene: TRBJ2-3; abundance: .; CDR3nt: TGTGCCAGCAGCAGGGAAACAGATACGCAGTATTTT; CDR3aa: CASSRETDTQYF
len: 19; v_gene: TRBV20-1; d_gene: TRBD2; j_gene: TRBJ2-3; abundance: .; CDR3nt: TGCAGTGCTAGAGGTATTGCGACTAGCGGGAAATACTTCGGAGATACGCAGTATTTT; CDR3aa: CSARGIATSGKYFGDTQYF
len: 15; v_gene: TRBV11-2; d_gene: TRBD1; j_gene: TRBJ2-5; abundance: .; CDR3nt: TGTGCCAGCAGCACCGGGACAGGGGGCATGCAGACCCAGTACTTC; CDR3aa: CASSTGTGGMQTQYF